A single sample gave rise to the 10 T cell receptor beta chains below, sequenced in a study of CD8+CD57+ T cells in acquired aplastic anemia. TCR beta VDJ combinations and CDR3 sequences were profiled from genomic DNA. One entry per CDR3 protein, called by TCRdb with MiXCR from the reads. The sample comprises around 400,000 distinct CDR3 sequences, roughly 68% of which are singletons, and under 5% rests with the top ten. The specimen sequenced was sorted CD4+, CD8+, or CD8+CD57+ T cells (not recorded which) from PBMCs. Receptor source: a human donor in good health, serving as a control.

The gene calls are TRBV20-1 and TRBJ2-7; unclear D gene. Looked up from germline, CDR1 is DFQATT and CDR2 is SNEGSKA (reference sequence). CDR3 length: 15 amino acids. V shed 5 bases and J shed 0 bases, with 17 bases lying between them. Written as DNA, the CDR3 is TGCAGTGCTTACAGTTTTGGCTACACCTCCTACGAGCAGTACTTC. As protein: CSAYSFGYTSYEQYF.

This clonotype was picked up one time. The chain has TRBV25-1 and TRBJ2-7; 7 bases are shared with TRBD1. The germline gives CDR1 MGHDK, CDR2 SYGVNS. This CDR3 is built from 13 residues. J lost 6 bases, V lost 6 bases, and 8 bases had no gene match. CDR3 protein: CASRHSTGVEQYF. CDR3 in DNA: TGTGCCAGCAGACACAGTACAGGGGTCGAGCAGTACTTC.

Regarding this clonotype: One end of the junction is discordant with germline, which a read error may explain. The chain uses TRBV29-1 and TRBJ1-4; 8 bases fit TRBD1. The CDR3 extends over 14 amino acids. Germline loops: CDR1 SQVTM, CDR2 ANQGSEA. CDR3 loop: CSVSGTGSIEKLSF. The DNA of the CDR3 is TGCAGCGTTTCTGGGACAGGCTCGATCGAAAAACTGTCTTTT.

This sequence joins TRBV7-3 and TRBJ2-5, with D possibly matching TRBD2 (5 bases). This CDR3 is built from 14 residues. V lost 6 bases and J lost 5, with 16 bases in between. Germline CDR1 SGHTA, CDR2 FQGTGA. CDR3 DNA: TGTGCCAGCAGTGAACGGACTGGAAGGGAGACCCAGTACTTC. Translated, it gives CASSERTGRETQYF. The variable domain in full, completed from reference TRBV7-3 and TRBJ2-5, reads GAGVSQTPSNKVTEKGKYVELRCDPISGHTALYWYRQSLGQGPEFLIYFQGTGAADDSGLPNDRFFAVRPEGSVSTLKIQRTERGDSAVYLCASSERTGRETQYFGPGTRLLVL.

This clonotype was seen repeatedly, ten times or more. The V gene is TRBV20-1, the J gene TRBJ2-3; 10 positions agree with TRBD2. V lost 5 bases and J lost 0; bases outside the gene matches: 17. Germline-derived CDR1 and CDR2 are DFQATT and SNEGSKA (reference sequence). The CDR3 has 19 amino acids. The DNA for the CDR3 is TGCAGTGCTCAAGATACCTGGCCTAGCGGGGGCCAAAGCACAGATACGCAGTATTTT. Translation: CSAQDTWPSGGQSTDTQYF.

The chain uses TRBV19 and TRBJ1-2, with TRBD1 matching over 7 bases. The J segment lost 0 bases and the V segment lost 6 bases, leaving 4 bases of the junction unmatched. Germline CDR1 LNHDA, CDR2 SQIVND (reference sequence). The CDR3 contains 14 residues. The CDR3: CASRWDSSNYGYTF. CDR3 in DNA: TGTGCCAGTAGATGGGACAGTTCTAACTATGGCTACACCTTC.

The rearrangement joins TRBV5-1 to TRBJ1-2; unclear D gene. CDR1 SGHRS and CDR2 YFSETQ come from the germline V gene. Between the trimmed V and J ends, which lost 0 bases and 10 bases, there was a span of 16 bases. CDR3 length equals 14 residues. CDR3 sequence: CASSLDGVAKDYTF. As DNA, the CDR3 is TGCGCCAGCAGCTTGGACGGGGTAGCAAAGGACTACACCTTC. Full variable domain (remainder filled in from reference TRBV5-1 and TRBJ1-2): KAGVTQTPRYLIKTRGQQVTLSCSPISGHRSVSWYQQTPGQGLQFLFEYFSETQRNKGNFPGRFSGRQFSNSRSEMNVSTLELGDSALYLCASSLDGVAKDYTFGSGTRLTVV.

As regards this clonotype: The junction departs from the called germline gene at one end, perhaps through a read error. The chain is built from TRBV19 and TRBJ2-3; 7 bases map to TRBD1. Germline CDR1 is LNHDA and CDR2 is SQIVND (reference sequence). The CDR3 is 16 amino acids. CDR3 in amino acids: CASSVAYRGYTDTQYF. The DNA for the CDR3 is TGTGCCAGTAGTGTAGCTTACAGGGGCTACACAGACACGCAGTACTTT.

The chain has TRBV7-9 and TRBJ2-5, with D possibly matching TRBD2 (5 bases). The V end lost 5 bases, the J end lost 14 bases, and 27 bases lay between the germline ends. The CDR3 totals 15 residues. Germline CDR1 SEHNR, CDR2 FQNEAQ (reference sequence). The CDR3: CASSQLSGDTQYLYF. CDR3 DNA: TGTGCCAGCAGCCAACTCAGCGGAGATACACAGTACCTTTACTTC. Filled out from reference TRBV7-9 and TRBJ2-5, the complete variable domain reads DTGVSQNPRHKITKRGQNVTFRCDPISEHNRLYWYRQTLGQGPEFLTYFQNEAQLEKSRLLSDRFSAERPKGSFSTLEIQRTEQGDSAMYLCASSQLSGDTQYLYFGPGTRLLVL.

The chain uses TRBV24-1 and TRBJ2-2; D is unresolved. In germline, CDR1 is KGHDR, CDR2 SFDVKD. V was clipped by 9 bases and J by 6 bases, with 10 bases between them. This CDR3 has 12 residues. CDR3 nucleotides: TGTGCCACCTGCAGCCTGGCCGGGGAGCTGTTTTTT. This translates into CATCSLAGELFF.